These 20 T cell receptor beta chains originate from one sample sequenced in a study of stem cell transplantation in POMP-related autoinflammatory disease. The protocol was immunoSEQ multiplex PCR, while the TCRdb copy is restricted to in-frame clones and leaves out a portion. Of about 26,000 clones in the sample, approximately 78% were seen once. The sequencing here drew on CD4+ T cells from PBMCs, taken before stem cell transplantation. Every receptor here comes from a human donor with POMP-related autoinflammation and immune dysregulation (PRAID).

The rearrangement joins TRBV6-6 to TRBJ2-7; D perhaps matches TRBD2 (5 bases). Trimming took 4 bases from V and 0 from J, leaving 7 bases between them. Looked up from germline, CDR1 is MNHNY and CDR2 is SVGAGI (reference sequence). The CDR3 runs 13 residues. As DNA, the CDR3 is TGTGCCAGCAGTTCGGCGGGCTCCTACGAGCAGTACTTC. Translating gives CASSSAGSYEQYF.

This clone was seen more than once but under ten times. The rearrangement joins TRBV7-3 to TRBJ1-1, with D possibly being TRBD1 (5 bases). Trimming removed 5 bases from V and 2 bases from J, with 9 bases in between. Germline CDR1 and CDR2: SGHTA and FQGTGA. The CDR3 contains 13 residues. CDR3 sequence: CASSRGSNTEAFF. DNA for the CDR3: TGTGCCAGCAGCAGGGGTTCCAACACTGAAGCTTTCTTT.

The genes are TRBV7-9 and TRBJ2-6; possible D gene TRBD1, 5 bases. The germline V and J ends were trimmed by 3 bases and 1 base, with 13 bases remaining between them. Germline V lookup: CDR1 SEHNR, CDR2 FQNEAQ (reference sequence). This CDR3 contains 17 residues. The DNA of the CDR3 is TGTGCCAGCAGCTTTGGAAGACAGTCTTCTGGGGCCAACGTCCTGACTTTC. Its protein is CASSFGRQSSGANVLTF.

The V call is TRBV28, the J call TRBJ1-1; D remains unclear. CDR3 length: 13 residues. CDR1 and CDR2 (germline): MDHEN, SYDVKM. The V and J ends lost 6 bases and 0 bases respectively, with 8 bases between them. For the CDR3, the DNA is TGTGCCAGCAGGTGGCCGATGAACACTGAAGCTTTCTTT. This sequence encodes CASRWPMNTEAFF.

This chain joins TRBV11-2 and TRBJ1-1, with D possibly TRBD1 on 5 matching bases. The germline V and J ends were trimmed by 0 bases and 4 bases, with 6 bases remaining between them. The CDR3 runs 13 residues. CDR1 is SGHAT and CDR2 is FQNNGV in the germline V gene. CDR3 in amino acids: CASSLEGLTEAFF. The CDR3 nucleotides read TGTGCCAGCAGCTTAGAGGGGCTCACTGAAGCTTTCTTT.

This clone is a singleton in its sample. V and J are TRBV19 and TRBJ1-1, with TRBD1 matching 8 bases. This CDR3 is 15 amino acids long. Germline CDR1 LNHDA, CDR2 SQIVND (reference sequence). The V gene end was trimmed by 4 bases and the J gene end by 4 bases; junction bases not matched to a gene: 8. The CDR3: CASSTTGAPGTEAFF. The CDR3 nucleotides are TGTGCCAGTAGTACGACAGGGGCTCCGGGCACTGAAGCTTTCTTT.

This clone was found a few times. The V and J genes are TRBV7-9 and TRBJ1-1; D might be TRBD1 (6 bases). Germline V lookup: CDR1 SEHNR, CDR2 FQNEAQ (reference sequence). The CDR3 runs 15 residues. The V gene lost 3 bases and the J gene lost 1 base, with 12 bases spanning the gap. The DNA of the CDR3 is TGTGCCAGCAGCTTTACAGGGCTGGGGAACACTGAAGCTTTCTTT. This codes for CASSFTGLGNTEAFF.

In its sample, this clone was seen a few times. The J gene is TRBJ1-5, the V gene TRBV6-5; 7 nucleotides align to TRBD1. This CDR3 spans 14 amino acids. The germline V gene encodes CDR1 MNHEY and CDR2 SVGAGI. V lost 2 bases, J lost 6 bases, and 4 bases stayed unmatched. CDR3 amino acids: CASSYKGARQPQHF. CDR3 sequence (DNA): TGTGCCAGCAGTTACAAGGGGGCGCGTCAGCCCCAGCATTTT.

The rearrangement joins TRBV19 to TRBJ1-1; no clear D gene. Germline V gene data show CDR1 as LNHDA and CDR2 as SQIVND (reference sequence). The CDR3 covers 13 residues. Trimming pared 7 bases from V and 4 bases from J, leaving 13 bases between. CDR3 nucleotides: TGTGCCAGTACCCCGACGGGGAGCACTGAAGCTTTCTTT. Its translation: CASTPTGSTEAFF.

The chain carries TRBV5-1 and TRBJ1-2; D gene uncertain. Germline CDR1 reads SGHRS; CDR2 reads YFSETQ. The germline V and J ends were trimmed by 2 bases and 0 bases, with 5 bases remaining between them. This CDR3 is built from 13 residues. The CDR3: CASSFSANYGYTF. The CDR3 nucleotides read TGCGCCAGCAGCTTTTCGGCTAACTATGGCTACACCTTC.

The chain is built from TRBV28 and TRBJ1-3; D is ambiguous. There are 16 residues in the CDR3. V dropped 3 bases and J dropped 3 bases, with 15 bases sitting between them. Germline lookup yields CDR1 MDHEN and CDR2 SYDVKM. CDR3 region: CASSLGHRTRGNTIYF. The CDR3 DNA sequence: TGTGCCAGCAGTTTGGGCCACAGAACCCGTGGAAACACCATATATTTT.

V and J are TRBV5-6 and TRBJ1-1; D remains unclear. The CDR3 consists of 19 residues. The V and J ends lost 0 bases and 0 bases respectively, with 21 bases between them. Germline V gene lookup returns CDR1 SGHDT and CDR2 YYEEEE. DNA for the CDR3: TGTGCCAGCAGCTTGGGTTTCGCCCGGGCCGAATACTTGAACACTGAAGCTTTCTTT. Residues: CASSLGFARAEYLNTEAFF.

This clone occurred a few times. This chain uses TRBV7-9 with TRBJ2-2, with D maybe TRBD2 (5 bases). Germline-derived CDR1 and CDR2 are SEHNR and FQNEAQ (reference sequence). The CDR3 is made up of 15 amino acids. V lost 2 bases and J lost 1, with 8 bases in between. In DNA, the CDR3 is TGTGCCAGCAGCTTAACAGCGGTGAACACCGGGGAGCTGTTTTTT. Its protein product is CASSLTAVNTGELFF.

This rearrangement joins TRBV29-1 to TRBJ1-2, with D perhaps matching TRBD1 (6 bases). V lost 7 bases and J 3 bases, leaving 18 bases between the germline ends. Germline CDR1 SQVTM, CDR2 ANQGSEA. CDR3 length: 14 residues. The CDR3 sequence: CSGNRDIQDYGYTF. Written as DNA, the CDR3 is TGCAGCGGGAACCGGGACATCCAGGACTATGGCTACACCTTC.

This clone was recorded once. The J gene is TRBJ1-3, the V gene TRBV6-6; D is unclear. The V and J ends lost 6 bases and 0 bases respectively, with 12 bases between them. The CDR3 contains 15 residues. Germline loops: CDR1 MNHNY, CDR2 SVGAGI (reference sequence). CDR3 sequence reads: CASSFDISSGNTIYF. CDR3 coding DNA: TGTGCCAGCAGCTTCGACATCAGCTCTGGAAACACCATATATTTT.

This clone was detected only a few times. This chain uses TRBV19 with TRBJ1-1; D is unclear. This CDR3 spans 14 amino acids. CDR1 LNHDA and CDR2 SQIVND come from the germline V gene (reference sequence). V was shortened by 3 bases and J by 4 bases, with 12 bases between the two germline ends. The CDR3 DNA is TGTGCCAGTAGTATCACCCCGCGGACCACTGAAGCTTTCTTT. It specifies CASSITPRTTEAFF.

The chain combines TRBV5-1 with TRBJ2-5; D might be TRBD2 (6 bases). Germline V gene data show CDR1 as SGHRS and CDR2 as YFSETQ. The CDR3 covers 14 residues. Trimming removed 1 base at V and 6 bases at J, with 13 bases between. CDR3 DNA sequence: TGCGCCAGCAGCTTGCTAGCGACCGCACAGACCCAGTACTTC. Residues: CASSLLATAQTQYF. The full variable domain, completed using reference TRBV5-1 and TRBJ2-5, is KAGVTQTPRYLIKTRGQQVTLSCSPISGHRSVSWYQQTPGQGLQFLFEYFSETQRNKGNFPGRFSGRQFSNSRSEMNVSTLELGDSALYLCASSLLATAQTQYFGPGTRLLVL.

This clone was detected once. The chain links TRBV5-4 to TRBJ2-2; 8 bases fit TRBD1. Germline loops: CDR1 SGHNT, CDR2 YYREEE (reference sequence). This CDR3 region has 15 residues. The J segment lost 3 bases and the V segment lost 4 bases, leaving 5 bases of the junction unmatched. The CDR3 here is CASSPDRVDTGELFF. Written as DNA, the CDR3 is TGTGCCAGCAGCCCGGACAGGGTTGACACCGGGGAGCTGTTTTTT.

For the CDR3, the DNA is TGTGCCAGCAGTGAAGAGGGGAGGTACGATCAGCCCCAGCATTTT. This codes for CASSEEGRYDQPQHF. This chain joins TRBV2 and TRBJ1-5; possible D gene TRBD1, 5 bases. Germline V lookup: CDR1 SNHLY, CDR2 FYNNEI. Trimming removed 1 base from V and 5 bases from J, with 12 bases in between. The CDR3 is 15 residues long. Full variable domain (rest looked up from reference TRBV2 and TRBJ1-5): EPEVTQTPSHQVTQMGQEVILRCVPISNHLYFYWYRQILGQKVEFLVSFYNNEISEKSEIFDDQFSVERPDGSNFTLKIRSTKLEDSAMYFCASSEEGRYDQPQHFGDGTRLSIL.

The rearrangement joins TRBV7-2 to TRBJ2-7; the D gene is possibly TRBD2 (6 bases). Germline CDR1 and CDR2: SGHTA and FQGNSA. V lost 5 bases, J lost 0 bases, and 11 bases lay in between. This CDR3 has 14 amino acids. The CDR3 region has the DNA TGTGCCAGCAGCCTCGCGGGGCTCTCCTACGAGCAGTACTTC. Translated, it gives CASSLAGLSYEQYF.